This TCR beta chain was sequenced in a study of T-cell memory formation after mild COVID-19 listed by TCRdb under 2021. Broadly, across the study: TCR sequence clusters from the two donors were largely donor specific. The cohort was made up of two young adult volunteers, one female and one male, who were previously healthy. T-cell clones expanding and contracting after mild COVID-19 in a couple of donors were tracked by longitudinal TCRalpha and TCRbeta repertoire sequencing. Study-wide conclusions, independent of this receptor: SARS-CoV-2 specificity was not confirmed for the second-wave clones peaking on day 37. Contracting CD4+ clones were found mainly in CM and EM memory subsets, while CD8+ clones were enriched in EMRA. The study covered only a couple of mild cases, and larger cohorts including severe cases with pre-infection samples were considered necessary. Some responding clones were found in pre-infection memory, which suggests that pre-existing cross-reactive memory T cells took part in the SARS-CoV-2 response. Balanced CD4/CD8 phenotypes were observed for clones contracting from day 15 to 85, whereas a bias towards CD4+ was observed for a second wave of clones expanding from day 15 to 37.

The sequencing machine was an Illumina NovaSeq 6000. TCRalpha and TCRbeta cDNA libraries were constructed by 5'RACE with constant-segment primers, with sample barcodes and unique molecular identifiers being introduced. Trizol reagent was used to extract RNA from every sample. Library amplification was performed in two PCR steps, and a second sample barcode and Illumina TruSeq adapters were introduced in the second step. Libraries were sequenced on an Illumina NovaSeq with 2 x 150 bp paired-end reads. The published analysis was carried out like this. Reads were demultiplexed and collapsed into UMI-guided consensus sequences with migec v1.2.7. Using mixcr v2.1.11, UMI consensuses were aligned to TRA and TRB V and J templates and then assembled into clonotypes. A clonotype was counted as expanded or contracted only when both edgeR and NoisET called the clonotype significant, with the noise models trained on biological replicates. For edgeR calls, the cutoffs were a false discovery rate-adjusted p below 0.01 and a log2 fold-change threshold of 1. As an exploratory analysis of dynamics, max-normalized trajectories of the 1000 most abundant clonotypes were examined by PCA with hierarchical clustering. Separately sequenced CD4+ and CD8+ repertoires were used to assign a CD4 or CD8 phenotype to each responding clone. TCRdb reran the public reads through fastp at Q25 and MiXCR, keeping productive beta chains. Each CDR3 protein appears once, grouped with its most common genes and DNA. These V and J calls originate from TCRdb's pipeline instead of the authors' own analysis. This sample is represented by about 350,000 distinct CDR3 sequences; around 15% of them were singletons. Approximately 22% of the sample belongs to the ten largest clones.

Ficoll-Paque density gradient centrifugation was the method used to isolate PBMCs. The CDR3, cysteine through phenylalanine, is 15 amino acids long. Only CDR3 DNA is held: 45 bases, read in frame from base 1. V and J lose 0 bases and 3 bases, and a span of 12 bases separates them. The germline V gene supplies CDR1 SGHTA and CDR2 FQGNSA. This clonotype appeared a few times. The antigen this receptor binds is unknown. Per-base quality was not reported, and no clone a single base away is much larger than it. This receptor chain uses TRBV7-2 and TRBJ2-7, with the D segment identity uncertain. This TCR derives from a man in his late teens or twenties who had mild COVID-19 (a few samples of this study predate the infection). The sample titles of this study are shuffled in the database, so cell type and time point are left out; the donor was told from shared clones. The sequenced material came from PBMCs or a T cell subset sorted from them (not recorded which). The DNA sequence is as follows: TGTGCCAGCAGCTTAGCCCTGGGGTTCGGCTACGAGCAGTACTTC. It encodes CASSLALGFGYEQYF.